This T cell receptor beta chain was sequenced for a study of T cell repertoires in cytomegalovirus infection. Across the whole study: CMV infection plus the matching HLA type was flagged by public TCR beta signatures.

Germline-derived CDR1 and CDR2 are DFQATT and SNEGSKA (reference sequence). This CDR3 is built from 16 residues. Trimming shortened V by 0 bases and J by 7 bases, and 21 bases separated the two germline ends. TCRdb re-called the reads through MiXCR, storing one row per CDR3 protein. The profile shows 680,000 or so distinct CDR3 sequences, 35% of them singletons. This clonotype was observed a handful of times. The sequenced sample was PBMCs. The rearrangement links TRBV20-1 to TRBJ1-2; weak D call: TRBD1 (5 bases). The sequence came from a human donor in good health (CMV status not recorded). Some clones in this sample may be carry-over from other donors' samples. The CDR3 is CSARDQKVGRVGGYTF. The CDR3 DNA reads TGCAGTGCTAGAGATCAAAAGGTGGGCAGGGTTGGTGGCTACACCTTC.